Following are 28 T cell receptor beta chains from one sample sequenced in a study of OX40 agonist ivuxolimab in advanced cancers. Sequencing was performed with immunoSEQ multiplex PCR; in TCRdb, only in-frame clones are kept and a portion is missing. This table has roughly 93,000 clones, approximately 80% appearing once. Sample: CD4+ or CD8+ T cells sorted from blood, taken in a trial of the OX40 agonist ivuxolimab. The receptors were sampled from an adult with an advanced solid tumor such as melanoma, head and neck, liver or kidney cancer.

CDR3 residues: CASSEWWAIEQYF. In DNA form, the CDR3 reads TGTGCCAGCAGTGAATGGTGGGCCATCGAGCAGTACTTC. The V and J genes are TRBV2 and TRBJ2-7; unclear D gene. Trimming removed 2 bases at V and 6 bases at J, with 11 bases between. The CDR3 covers 13 residues. The V gene's germline CDR1 is SNHLY and CDR2 FYNNEI.

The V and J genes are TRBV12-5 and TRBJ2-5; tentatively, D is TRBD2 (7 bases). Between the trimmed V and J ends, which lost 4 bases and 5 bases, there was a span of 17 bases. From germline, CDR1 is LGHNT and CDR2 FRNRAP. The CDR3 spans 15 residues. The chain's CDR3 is CASGWGAGVWETQYF. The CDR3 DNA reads TGTGCTAGTGGTTGGGGGGCGGGAGTGTGGGAGACCCAGTACTTC.

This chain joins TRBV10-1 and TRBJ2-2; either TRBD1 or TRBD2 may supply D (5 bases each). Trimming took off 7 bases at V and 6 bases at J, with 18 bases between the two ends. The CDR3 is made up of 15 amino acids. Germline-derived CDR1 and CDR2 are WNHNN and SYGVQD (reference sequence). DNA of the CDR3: TGCGCCAGCACCCCCGGAGATGGGGGTTCCGGGGAGCTGTTTTTT. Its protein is CASTPGDGGSGELFF.

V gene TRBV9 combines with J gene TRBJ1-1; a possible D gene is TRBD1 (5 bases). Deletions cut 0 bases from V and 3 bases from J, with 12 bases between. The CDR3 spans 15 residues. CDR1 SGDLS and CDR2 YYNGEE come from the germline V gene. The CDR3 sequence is CASSVAQGRDTEAFF. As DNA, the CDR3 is TGTGCCAGCAGCGTAGCGCAGGGTAGGGACACTGAAGCTTTCTTT. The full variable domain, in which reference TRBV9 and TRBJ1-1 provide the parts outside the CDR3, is DSGVTQTPKHLITATGQRVTLRCSPRSGDLSVYWYQQSLDQGLQFLIQYYNGEERAKGNILERFSAQQFPDLHSELNLSSLELGDSALYFCASSVAQGRDTEAFFGQGTRLTVV.

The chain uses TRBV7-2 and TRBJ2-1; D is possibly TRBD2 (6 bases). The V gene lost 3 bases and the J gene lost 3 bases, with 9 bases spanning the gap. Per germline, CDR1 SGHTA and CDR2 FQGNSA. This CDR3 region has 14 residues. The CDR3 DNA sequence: TGTGCCAGCAGCTTGTTGCGGGGCTACAATGAGCAGTTCTTC. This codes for CASSLLRGYNEQFF. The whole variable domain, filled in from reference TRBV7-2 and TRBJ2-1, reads GAGVSQSPSNKVTEKGKDVELRCDPISGHTALYWYRQSLGQGLEFLIYFQGNSAPDKSGLPSDRFSAERTGGSVSTLTIQRTQQEDSAVYLCASSLLRGYNEQFFGPGTRLTVL.

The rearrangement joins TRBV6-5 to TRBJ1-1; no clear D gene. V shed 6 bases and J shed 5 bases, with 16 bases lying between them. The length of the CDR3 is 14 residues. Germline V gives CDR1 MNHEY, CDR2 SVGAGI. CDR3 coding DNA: TGTGCCAGCAGCGGGAGTGGTGGTCGGACTGAAGCTTTCTTT. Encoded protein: CASSGSGGRTEAFF.

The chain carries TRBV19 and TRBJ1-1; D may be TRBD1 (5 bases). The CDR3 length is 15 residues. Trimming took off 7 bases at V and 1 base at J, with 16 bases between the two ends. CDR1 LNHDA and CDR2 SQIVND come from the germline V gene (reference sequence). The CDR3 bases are TGTGCCAGTACCGTTACCGGGACGGGGAACACTGAAGCTTTCTTT. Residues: CASTVTGTGNTEAFF.

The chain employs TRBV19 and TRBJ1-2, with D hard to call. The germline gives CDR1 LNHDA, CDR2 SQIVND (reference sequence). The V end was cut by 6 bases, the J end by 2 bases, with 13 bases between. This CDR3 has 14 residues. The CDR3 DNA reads TGTGCCAGTAGAAAAGGCGGGAACAACTATGGCTACACCTTC. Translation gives CASRKGGNNYGYTF.

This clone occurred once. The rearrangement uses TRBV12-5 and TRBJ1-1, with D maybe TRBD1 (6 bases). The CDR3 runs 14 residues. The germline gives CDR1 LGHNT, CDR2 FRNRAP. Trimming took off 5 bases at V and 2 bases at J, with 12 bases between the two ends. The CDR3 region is CASGREGVNTEAFF. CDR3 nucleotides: TGTGCTAGTGGTCGGGAGGGGGTCAACACTGAAGCTTTCTTT.

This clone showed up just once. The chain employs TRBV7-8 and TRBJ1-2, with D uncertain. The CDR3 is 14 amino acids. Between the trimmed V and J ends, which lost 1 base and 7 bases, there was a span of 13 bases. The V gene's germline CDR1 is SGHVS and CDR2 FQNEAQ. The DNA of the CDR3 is TGTGCCAGCAGCTTAGGGCGGGTTGTGGGTGGCTACACCTTC. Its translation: CASSLGRVVGGYTF.

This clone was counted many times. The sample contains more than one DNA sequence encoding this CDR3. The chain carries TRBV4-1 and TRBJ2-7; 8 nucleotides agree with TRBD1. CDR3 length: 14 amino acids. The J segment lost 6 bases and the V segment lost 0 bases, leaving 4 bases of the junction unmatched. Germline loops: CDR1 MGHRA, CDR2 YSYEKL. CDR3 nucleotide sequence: TGCGCCAGCAGCCAAGACCCGGGGACAGGCGAGCAGTACTTC. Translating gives CASSQDPGTGEQYF.

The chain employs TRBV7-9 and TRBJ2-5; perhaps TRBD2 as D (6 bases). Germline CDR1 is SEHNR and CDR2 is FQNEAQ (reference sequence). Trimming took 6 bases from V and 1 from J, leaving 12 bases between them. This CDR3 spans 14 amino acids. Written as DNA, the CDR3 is TGTGCCAGCAGTTACCTGGGGGGCCAAGAGACCCAGTACTTC. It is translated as CASSYLGGQETQYF.

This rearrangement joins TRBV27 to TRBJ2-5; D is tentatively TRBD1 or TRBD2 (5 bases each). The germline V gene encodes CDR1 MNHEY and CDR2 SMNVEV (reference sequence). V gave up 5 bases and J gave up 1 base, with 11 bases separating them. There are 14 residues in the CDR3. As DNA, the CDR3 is TGTGCCAGCAGTCAACGGGGCCTCCAAGAGACCCAGTACTTC. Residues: CASSQRGLQETQYF.

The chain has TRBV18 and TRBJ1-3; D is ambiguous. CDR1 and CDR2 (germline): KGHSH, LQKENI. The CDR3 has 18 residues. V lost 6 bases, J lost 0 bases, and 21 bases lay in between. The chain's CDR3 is CASSNRGIDKSSGNTIYF. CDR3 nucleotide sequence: TGTGCCAGCTCGAACCGCGGGATAGACAAGTCCTCTGGAAACACCATATATTTT. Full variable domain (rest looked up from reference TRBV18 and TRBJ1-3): NAGVMQNPRHLVRRRGQEARLRCSPMKGHSHVYWYRQLPEEGLKFMVYLQKENIIDESGMPKERFSAEFPKEGPSILRIQQVVRGDSAAYFCASSNRGIDKSSGNTIYFGEGSWLTVV.

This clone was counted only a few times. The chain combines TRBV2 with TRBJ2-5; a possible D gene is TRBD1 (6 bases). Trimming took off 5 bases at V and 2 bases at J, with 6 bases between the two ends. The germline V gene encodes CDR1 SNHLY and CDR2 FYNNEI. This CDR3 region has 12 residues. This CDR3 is CASSRGQETQYF. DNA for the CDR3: TGTGCCAGCAGTAGGGGGCAAGAGACCCAGTACTTC.

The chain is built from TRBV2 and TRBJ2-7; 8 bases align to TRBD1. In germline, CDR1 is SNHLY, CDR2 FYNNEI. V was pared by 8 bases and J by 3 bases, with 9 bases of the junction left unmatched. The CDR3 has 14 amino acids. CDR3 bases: TGTGCCAGCCACCGGGACAGGTCCTTCTACGAGCAGTACTTC. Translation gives CASHRDRSFYEQYF.

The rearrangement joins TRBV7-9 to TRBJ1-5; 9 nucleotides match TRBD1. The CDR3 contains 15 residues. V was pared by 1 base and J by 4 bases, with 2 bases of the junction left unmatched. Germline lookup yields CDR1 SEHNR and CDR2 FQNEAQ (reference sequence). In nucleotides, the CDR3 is TGTGCCAGCAGCTTAGGGGACAGGGAAAATCAGCCCCAGCATTTT. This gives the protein CASSLGDRENQPQHF. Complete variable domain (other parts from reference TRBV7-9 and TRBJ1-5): DTGVSQNPRHKITKRGQNVTFRCDPISEHNRLYWYRQTLGQGPEFLTYFQNEAQLEKSRLLSDRFSAERPKGSFSTLEIQRTEQGDSAMYLCASSLGDRENQPQHFGDGTRLSIL.

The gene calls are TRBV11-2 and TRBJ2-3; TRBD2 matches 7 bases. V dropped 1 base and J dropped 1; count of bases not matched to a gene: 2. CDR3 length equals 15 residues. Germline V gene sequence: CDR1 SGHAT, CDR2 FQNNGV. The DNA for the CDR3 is TGTGCCAGCAGCTTAGGGACTAGAGGCACAGATACGCAGTATTTT. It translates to CASSLGTRGTDTQYF.

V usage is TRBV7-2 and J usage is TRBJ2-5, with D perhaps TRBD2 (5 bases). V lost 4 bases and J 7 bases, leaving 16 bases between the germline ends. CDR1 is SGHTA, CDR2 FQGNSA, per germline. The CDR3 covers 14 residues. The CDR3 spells CASSSGLAEGTQYF. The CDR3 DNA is TGTGCCAGCAGCTCCGGGCTAGCCGAGGGGACCCAGTACTTC.

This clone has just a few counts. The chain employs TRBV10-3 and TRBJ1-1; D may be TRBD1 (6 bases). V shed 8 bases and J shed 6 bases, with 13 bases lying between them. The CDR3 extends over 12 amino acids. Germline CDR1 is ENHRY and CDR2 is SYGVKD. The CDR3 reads CAIGRGGSEAFF. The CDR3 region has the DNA TGTGCCATCGGCAGGGGAGGGTCTGAAGCTTTCTTT.

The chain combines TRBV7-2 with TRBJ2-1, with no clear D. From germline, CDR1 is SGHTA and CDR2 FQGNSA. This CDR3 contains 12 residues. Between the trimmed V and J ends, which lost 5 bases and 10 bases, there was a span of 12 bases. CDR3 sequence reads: CASSEEIGEQFF. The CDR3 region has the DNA TGTGCCAGCAGCGAGGAGATTGGCGAGCAGTTCTTC. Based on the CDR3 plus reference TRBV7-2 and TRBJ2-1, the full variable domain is GAGVSQSPSNKVTEKGKDVELRCDPISGHTALYWYRQSLGQGLEFLIYFQGNSAPDKSGLPSDRFSAERTGGSVSTLTIQRTQQEDSAVYLCASSEEIGEQFFGPGTRLTVL.

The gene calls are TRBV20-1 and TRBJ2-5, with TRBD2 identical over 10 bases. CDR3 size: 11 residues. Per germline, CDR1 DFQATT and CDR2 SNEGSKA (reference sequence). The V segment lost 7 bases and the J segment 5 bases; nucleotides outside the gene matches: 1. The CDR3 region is CSVAGGETQYF. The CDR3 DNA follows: TGCAGTGTAGCGGGGGGTGAGACCCAGTACTTC.

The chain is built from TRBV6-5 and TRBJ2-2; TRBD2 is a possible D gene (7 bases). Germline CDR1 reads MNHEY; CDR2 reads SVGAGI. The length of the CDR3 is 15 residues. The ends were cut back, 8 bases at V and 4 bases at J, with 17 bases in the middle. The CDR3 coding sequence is TGTGCCAGCGCAAGTCGGGGGGCTGGCACCGGGGAGCTGTTTTTT. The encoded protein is CASASRGAGTGELFF.

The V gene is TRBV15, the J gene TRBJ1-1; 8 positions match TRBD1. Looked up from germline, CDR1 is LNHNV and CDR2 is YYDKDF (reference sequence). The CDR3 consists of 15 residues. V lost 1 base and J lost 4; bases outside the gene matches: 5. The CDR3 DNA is TGTGCCACCAGCAGAGGGACAGGGCTGGGCACTGAAGCTTTCTTT. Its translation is CATSRGTGLGTEAFF.

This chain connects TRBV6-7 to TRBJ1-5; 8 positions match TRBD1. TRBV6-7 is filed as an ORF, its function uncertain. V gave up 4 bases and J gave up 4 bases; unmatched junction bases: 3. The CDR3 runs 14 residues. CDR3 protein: CASSCDRGNQPQHF. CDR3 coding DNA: TGTGCCAGCAGTTGCGACAGGGGAAATCAGCCCCAGCATTTT.

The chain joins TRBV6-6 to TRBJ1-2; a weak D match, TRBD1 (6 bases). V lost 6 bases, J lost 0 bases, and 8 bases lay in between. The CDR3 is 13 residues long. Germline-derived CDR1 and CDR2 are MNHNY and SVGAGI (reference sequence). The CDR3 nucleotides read TGTGCCAGCAGGACAGGAGCTAACTATGGCTACACCTTC. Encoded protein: CASRTGANYGYTF.

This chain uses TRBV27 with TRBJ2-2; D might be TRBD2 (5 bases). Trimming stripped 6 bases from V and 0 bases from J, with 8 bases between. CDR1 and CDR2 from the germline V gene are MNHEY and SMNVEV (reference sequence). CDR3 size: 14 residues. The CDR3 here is CASRAEANTGELFF. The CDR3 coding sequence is TGTGCCAGCAGGGCGGAGGCGAACACCGGGGAGCTGTTTTTT.

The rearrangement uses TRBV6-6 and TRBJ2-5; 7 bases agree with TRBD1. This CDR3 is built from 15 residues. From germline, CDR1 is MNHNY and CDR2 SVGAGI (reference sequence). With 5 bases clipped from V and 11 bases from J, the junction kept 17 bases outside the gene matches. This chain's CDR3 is CASSPLGTATSEQYF. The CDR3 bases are TGTGCCAGCAGTCCCCTGGGGACAGCCACTTCTGAGCAGTACTTC.